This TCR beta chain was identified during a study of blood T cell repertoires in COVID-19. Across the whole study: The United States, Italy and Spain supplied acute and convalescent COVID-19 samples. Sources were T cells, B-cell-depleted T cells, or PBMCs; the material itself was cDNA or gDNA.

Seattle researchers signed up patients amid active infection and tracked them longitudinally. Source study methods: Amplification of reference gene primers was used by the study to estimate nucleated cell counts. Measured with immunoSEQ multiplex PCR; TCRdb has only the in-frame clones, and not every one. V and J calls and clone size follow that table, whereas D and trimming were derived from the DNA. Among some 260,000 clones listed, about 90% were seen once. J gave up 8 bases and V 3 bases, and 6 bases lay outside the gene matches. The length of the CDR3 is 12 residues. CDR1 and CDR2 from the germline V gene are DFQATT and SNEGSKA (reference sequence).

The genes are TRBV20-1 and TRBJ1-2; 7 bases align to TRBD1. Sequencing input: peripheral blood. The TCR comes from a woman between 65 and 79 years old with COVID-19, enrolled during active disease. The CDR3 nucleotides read TGCAGTGCTAGTCCAGGGGGAAAAGGCTACACCTTC. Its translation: CSASPGGKGYTF.